The 25 T cell receptor beta chains given below trace back to one sample, sequenced in a study of human T cells and chemical hapten exposure. The time point: pre-sensitization, week 0. Treatment: therapeutic diphenylcyclopropenone sensitization with weekly scalp DPC. Using its own MiXCR run on the RACE reads, TCRdb lists one record per CDR3 protein. Of fewer than 300,000 distinct CDR3 sequences in the sample, over 8% were seen once. The sample here was whole blood, taken in connection with sensitization to the hapten diphenylcyclopropenone (DPC). These receptors all come from a woman aged 40 to 49 with alopecia areata. Some clones in this sample may be carry-over from other donors' samples.

The chain combines TRBV7-2 with TRBJ2-7, with TRBD2 matching 7 bases. The ends lost 1 base at V and 5 bases at J; junction bases unmatched: 5. Per germline, CDR1 SGHTA and CDR2 FQGNSA. The CDR3 covers 14 residues. The CDR3 nucleotides are TGTGCCAGCAGCTTAGGACTAGCCCCCCACGAGCAGTACTTC. Residues: CASSLGLAPHEQYF.

The chain carries TRBV6-2 or TRBV6-3 and TRBJ1-2; no definite D call. This CDR3 comprises 11 residues. V was pared by 6 bases and J by 8 bases, with 10 bases between. Germline CDR1 reads MNHEY; CDR2 reads SVGEGT. CDR3 amino acids: CASSPLKGYTF. The CDR3 region has the DNA TGTGCCAGCAGCCCTCTTAAAGGCTACACCTTC.

This clonotype was seen only a few times. This chain uses TRBV20-1 with TRBJ2-5, with TRBD2 matching over 12 bases. Unmatched junction bases numbered 7, after V lost 2 bases and J lost 3 bases. Per the germline V gene, CDR1 is DFQATT and CDR2 is SNEGSKA (reference sequence). The CDR3 consists of 16 residues. CDR3 protein: CSARLAGGPREETQYF. The CDR3 nucleotides read TGCAGTGCTAGACTAGCGGGAGGGCCGCGGGAAGAGACCCAGTACTTC.

This clonotype was seen repeatedly, ten times or more. V gene TRBV28 combines with J gene TRBJ2-4; no firm D call. V gave up 2 bases and J gave up 1 base, with 9 bases separating them. This CDR3 comprises 15 residues. CDR1 and CDR2 (germline): MDHEN, SYDVKM. CDR3 bases: TGTGCCAGCAGTTTACCGACAACTGCCAAAAACATTCAGTACTTC. Translated, it gives CASSLPTTAKNIQYF.

This clonotype was picked up many times. The V call is TRBV6-1, the J call TRBJ1-5; D may be TRBD1 (6 bases). The germline gives CDR1 MNHNS, CDR2 SASEGT. Trimming took off 1 base at V and 2 bases at J, with 9 bases between the two ends. The CDR3 covers 15 residues. CDR3 sequence reads: CASSEGGGRNQPQHF. For the CDR3, the DNA is TGTGCCAGCAGTGAAGGGGGGGGGCGCAATCAGCCCCAGCATTTT.

J is TRBJ2-7 and V is TRBV7-2, with 7 bases lining up with TRBD1. Germline V gene data show CDR1 as SGHTA and CDR2 as FQGNSA. Trimming removed 5 bases from V and 2 bases from J; junction bases left unmatched: 6. There are 14 residues in the CDR3. Here the CDR3 reads CASSLDRSPYEQYF. The CDR3 region has the DNA TGTGCCAGCAGCCTGGACAGGAGCCCCTACGAGCAGTACTTC.

The chain couples TRBV9 to TRBJ2-4; TRBD2 agrees at 7 bases. Germline CDR1 SGDLS, CDR2 YYNGEE. The CDR3 is made up of 14 amino acids. V gave up 0 bases and J gave up 9 bases; unmatched junction bases: 6. Written as DNA, the CDR3 is TGTGCCAGCAGCGTAGAGCAGCGGGACTTCATTCAGTACTTC. Protein: CASSVEQRDFIQYF.

The rearrangement links TRBV20-1 to TRBJ2-7; TRBD2 aligns across 8 bases. The V gene's germline CDR1 is DFQATT and CDR2 SNEGSKA (reference sequence). V lost 3 bases and J lost 2; bases outside the gene matches: 3. The CDR3 extends over 13 amino acids. CDR3 sequence reads: CSASGRAPYEQYF. CDR3 nucleotides: TGCAGTGCTAGCGGGAGGGCCCCCTACGAGCAGTACTTC.

This clonotype was seen at least ten times. V is TRBV28 and J is TRBJ2-5, with a possible D match to TRBD1 (5 bases). Trimming pared 6 bases from V and 6 bases from J, leaving 14 bases between. CDR1 and CDR2 (germline): MDHEN, SYDVKM. The CDR3 sequence is 13 residues long. Here the CDR3 DNA reads TGTGCCAGCAGAACCGTAGGGGCGAAGACCCAGTACTTC. This translates into CASRTVGAKTQYF. The full variable domain, completed using reference TRBV28 and TRBJ2-5, is DVKVTQSSRYLVKRTGEKVFLECVQDMDHENMFWYRQDPGLGLRLIYFSYDVKMKEKGDIPEGYSVSREKKERFSLILESASTNQTSMYLCASRTVGAKTQYFGPGTRLLVL.

This clonotype was recorded at least ten times. The chain combines TRBV29-1 with TRBJ1-2, with D hard to call. Germline CDR1 SQVTM, CDR2 ANQGSEA. The CDR3 has 12 amino acids. Trimming pared 5 bases from V and 2 bases from J, leaving 9 bases between. The CDR3 DNA sequence: TGCAGCGTTCAACAGCCGAACTATGGCTACACCTTC. It encodes CSVQQPNYGYTF.

The chain carries TRBV19 and TRBJ2-1, with D tentatively TRBD1 (5 bases). The V gene's germline CDR1 is LNHDA and CDR2 SQIVND (reference sequence). The V and J ends lost 3 bases and 0 bases respectively, with 9 bases between them. CDR3 length: 15 residues. For the CDR3, the DNA is TGTGCCAGTAGTATTCAGGGTACCTCCTACAATGAGCAGTTCTTC. Protein sequence: CASSIQGTSYNEQFF.

In its sample, this clonotype was seen many times. The V and J genes are TRBV7-2 and TRBJ2-3; 12 positions agree with TRBD2. V was clipped by 4 bases and J by 5 bases; unmatched bases: 16. Germline lookup yields CDR1 SGHTA and CDR2 FQGNSA. The CDR3 is 19 amino acids. CDR3 coding DNA: TGTGCCAGCAGCTGGGGGACTACTAGCGGGAGGCCCGGCAAAGATACGCAGTATTTT. Protein: CASSWGTTSGRPGKDTQYF.

This clonotype has a handful of counts. The chain employs TRBV7-3 and TRBJ2-1; D is possibly TRBD2 (5 bases). Germline V gives CDR1 SGHTA, CDR2 FQGTGA. Trimming removed 5 bases from V and 8 bases from J, with 13 bases in between. This CDR3 region has 13 residues. CDR3 nucleotides: TGTGCCAGCAGCCCCTCGGGGTCCGATGAGCAGTTCTTC. Its translation is CASSPSGSDEQFF.

The chain combines TRBV28 with TRBJ2-6; 7 nucleotides align to TRBD1. Germline assignment: CDR1 MDHEN and CDR2 SYDVKM. Germline trimming cut 5 bases from V and 6 bases from J; bases unmatched to any gene: 13. The CDR3 has 17 residues. The CDR3 region is CASSLQTGRAPANVLTF. CDR3 sequence (DNA): TGTGCCAGCAGTCTACAGACAGGGAGAGCACCGGCCAACGTCCTGACTTTC. Variable domain in full (rest from reference TRBV28 and TRBJ2-6): DVKVTQSSRYLVKRTGEKVFLECVQDMDHENMFWYRQDPGLGLRLIYFSYDVKMKEKGDIPEGYSVSREKKERFSLILESASTNQTSMYLCASSLQTGRAPANVLTFGAGSRLTVL.

The chain recombines TRBV6-8 with TRBJ1-3; 7 bases are a match to TRBD1. The CDR3 length is 18 residues. With 6 bases clipped from V and 0 bases from J, the junction kept 14 bases outside the gene matches. Germline V gene lookup returns CDR1 MNHGY and CDR2 SAAAGT. The CDR3 sequence: CASRQTGGQSNSGNTIYF. As DNA, the CDR3 is TGTGCCAGCAGGCAAACGGGGGGACAGTCGAACTCTGGAAACACCATATATTTT.

The chain has TRBV12-3 or TRBV12-4 and TRBJ2-1; 8 nucleotides line up with TRBD2. The trim removed 7 bases at V and 3 bases at J, leaving 8 bases unmatched. The CDR3 is made up of 15 amino acids. The CDR3 loop reads CASTPGGAFYNEQFF. The DNA of the CDR3 is TGTGCCAGCACCCCCGGGGGGGCGTTCTACAATGAGCAGTTCTTC.

This chain links TRBV28 with TRBJ2-5; D is undetermined. Looked up from germline, CDR1 is MDHEN and CDR2 is SYDVKM. This CDR3 comprises 14 residues. Trimming removed 8 bases from V and 2 bases from J, with 15 bases in between. As DNA, the CDR3 is TGTGCCAGCTTTTCCCCGGGCAATCAAGAGACCCAGTACTTC. Residues: CASFSPGNQETQYF. Based on the CDR3 plus reference TRBV28 and TRBJ2-5, the full variable domain is DVKVTQSSRYLVKRTGEKVFLECVQDMDHENMFWYRQDPGLGLRLIYFSYDVKMKEKGDIPEGYSVSREKKERFSLILESASTNQTSMYLCASFSPGNQETQYFGPGTRLLVL.

This clonotype was seen many times. The V gene is TRBV10-3, the J gene TRBJ2-2; 10 bases line up with TRBD1. The CDR3 length is 14 residues. J gave up 7 bases and V 6 bases, and 5 bases lay outside the gene matches. Germline assignment: CDR1 ENHRY and CDR2 SYGVKD. In nucleotides, the CDR3 is TGTGCCATCAGGACGACAGGGGGCATCGGGGAGCTGTTTTTT. Translation: CAIRTTGGIGELFF.

This rearrangement joins TRBV4-3 to TRBJ2-1, with 8 bases aligning to TRBD1. The CDR3 is 16 residues long. Germline V lookup: CDR1 LGHNA, CDR2 YSLEER. The V gene end was trimmed by 3 bases and the J gene end by 4 bases; junction bases not matched to a gene: 8. Here the CDR3 reads CASSQIGTGNYNEQFF. The CDR3 coding sequence is TGCGCCAGCAGCCAGATCGGGACAGGTAATTACAATGAGCAGTTCTTC.

V gene TRBV10-3 combines with J gene TRBJ2-7; D uncertain. Germline V gives CDR1 ENHRY, CDR2 SYGVKD. This CDR3 contains 11 residues. V lost 0 bases and J lost 5, with 2 bases in between. The CDR3 nucleotides are TGTGCCATCAGTGAGTCTCACGAGCAGTACTTC. This encodes CAISESHEQYF.

The chain has TRBV11-2 and TRBJ2-2; no clear D gene. CDR1 is SGHAT and CDR2 is FQNNGV in the germline V gene. Trimming stripped 0 bases from V and 6 bases from J, with 5 bases between. The CDR3 spans 13 residues. The CDR3 sequence is CASSLDFAGELFF. The CDR3 DNA is TGTGCCAGCAGCTTAGATTTTGCCGGGGAGCTGTTTTTT.

This clonotype was counted a few times. The rearrangement links TRBV20-1 to TRBJ2-3; D not resolved. There are 12 residues in the CDR3. V was shortened by 4 bases and J by 4 bases, with 9 bases between the two germline ends. The germline gives CDR1 DFQATT, CDR2 SNEGSKA (reference sequence). The CDR3 DNA is TGCAGTGCTACCGCCGGGCCAGATACGCAGTATTTT. This gives the protein CSATAGPDTQYF.

CDR3 amino acids: CASIPGQEGETQYF. CDR3 sequence (DNA): TGTGCCAGCATTCCGGGACAGGAGGGCGAGACCCAGTACTTC. The chain combines TRBV7-8 with TRBJ2-5; 8 nucleotides match TRBD1. Germline trimming cut 7 bases from V and 5 bases from J; bases unmatched to any gene: 9. The CDR3 is 14 amino acids. Germline-derived CDR1 and CDR2 are SGHVS and FQNEAQ.

This clonotype has a count of ten or more. The chain couples TRBV20-1 to TRBJ2-3; 8 nucleotides agree with TRBD2. V was pared by 5 bases and J by 4 bases, with 14 bases of the junction left unmatched. The CDR3 has 16 amino acids. Germline CDR1 is DFQATT and CDR2 is SNEGSKA (reference sequence). CDR3 coding DNA: TGCAGTGCTGGAGCTCTCCCGGGACTAGGGCCAGATACGCAGTATTTT. Its protein is CSAGALPGLGPDTQYF.

In its sample, this clonotype was seen many times. The rearrangement links TRBV2 to TRBJ1-1, with TRBD1 as a possible D gene (6 bases). V dropped 8 bases and J dropped 1 base, with 14 bases sitting between them. There are 14 residues in the CDR3. Germline V gene sequence: CDR1 SNHLY, CDR2 FYNNEI. CDR3 in DNA: TGTGCCAGCGCGGGCCGGGGACAGAACACTGAAGCTTTCTTT. Translation gives CASAGRGQNTEAFF.